The present TCR beta chain was sequenced within a study of T cells after posttransplantation cyclophosphamide. Between the trimmed V and J ends, which lost 0 bases and 10 bases, there was a span of 15 bases. Per germline, CDR1 LGHNA and CDR2 YSLEER. The CDR3 consists of 14 residues. Produced via immunoSEQ multiplex PCR; TCRdb's table is partial and in-frame only. The sample shows tens of thousands of clones, roughly 84% of them seen only once. The sequence came from a man in his thirties or forties with a blood cancer, CMV-positive, and with a related stem cell donor. The V call is TRBV4-3, the J call TRBJ1-1; the D gene is possibly TRBD1 (6 bases). The sequenced sample was PBMCs. In DNA form, the CDR3 reads TGCGCCAGCAGCCAAGAAAGAAGGACAGTTGGAGCTTTCTTT. Its translation: CASSQERRTVGAFF.